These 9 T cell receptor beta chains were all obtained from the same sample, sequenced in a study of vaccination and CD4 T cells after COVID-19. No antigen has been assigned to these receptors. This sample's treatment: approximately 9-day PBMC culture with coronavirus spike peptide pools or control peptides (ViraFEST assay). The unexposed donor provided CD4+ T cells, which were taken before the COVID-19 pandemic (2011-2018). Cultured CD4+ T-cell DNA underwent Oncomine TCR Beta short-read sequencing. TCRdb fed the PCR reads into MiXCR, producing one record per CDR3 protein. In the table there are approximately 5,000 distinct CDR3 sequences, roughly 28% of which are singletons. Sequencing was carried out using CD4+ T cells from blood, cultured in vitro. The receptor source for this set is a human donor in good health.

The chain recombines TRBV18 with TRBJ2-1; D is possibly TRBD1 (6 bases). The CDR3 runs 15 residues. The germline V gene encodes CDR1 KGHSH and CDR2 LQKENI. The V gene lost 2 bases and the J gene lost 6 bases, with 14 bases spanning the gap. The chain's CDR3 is CASSPLTDRSNEQFF. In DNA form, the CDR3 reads TGTGCCAGCTCACCATTAACCGACAGGTCCAATGAGCAGTTCTTC.

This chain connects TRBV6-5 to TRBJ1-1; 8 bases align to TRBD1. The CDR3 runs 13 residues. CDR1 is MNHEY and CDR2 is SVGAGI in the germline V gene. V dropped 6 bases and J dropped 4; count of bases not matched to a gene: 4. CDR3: CASSYDRGTEAFF. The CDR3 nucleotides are TGTGCCAGCAGCTACGACAGGGGCACTGAAGCTTTCTTT.

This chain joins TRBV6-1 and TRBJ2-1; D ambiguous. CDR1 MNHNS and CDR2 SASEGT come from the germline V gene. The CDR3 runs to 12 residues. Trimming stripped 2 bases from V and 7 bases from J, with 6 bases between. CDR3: CASSEKGNEQFF. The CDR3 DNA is TGTGCCAGCAGTGAAAAAGGAAATGAGCAGTTCTTC.

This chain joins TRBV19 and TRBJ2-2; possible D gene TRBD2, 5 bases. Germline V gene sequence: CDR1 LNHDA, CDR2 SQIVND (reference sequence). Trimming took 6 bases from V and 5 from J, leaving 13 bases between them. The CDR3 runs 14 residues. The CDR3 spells CASRPTSGTGELFF. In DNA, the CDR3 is TGTGCCAGTAGGCCTACCTCGGGGACCGGGGAGCTGTTTTTT.

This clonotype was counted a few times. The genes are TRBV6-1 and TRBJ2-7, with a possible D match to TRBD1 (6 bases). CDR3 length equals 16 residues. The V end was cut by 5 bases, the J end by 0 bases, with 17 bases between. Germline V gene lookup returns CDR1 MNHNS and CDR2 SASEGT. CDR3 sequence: CASSQSAGQPSYEQYF. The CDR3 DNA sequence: TGTGCCAGCAGTCAAAGTGCCGGACAGCCCTCCTACGAGCAGTACTTC.

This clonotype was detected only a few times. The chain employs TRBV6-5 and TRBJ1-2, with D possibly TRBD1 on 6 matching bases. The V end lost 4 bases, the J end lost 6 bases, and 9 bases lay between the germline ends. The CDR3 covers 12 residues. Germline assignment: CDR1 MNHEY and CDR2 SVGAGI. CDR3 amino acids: CASSWEGDGYTF. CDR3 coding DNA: TGTGCCAGCAGTTGGGAGGGGGATGGCTACACCTTC.

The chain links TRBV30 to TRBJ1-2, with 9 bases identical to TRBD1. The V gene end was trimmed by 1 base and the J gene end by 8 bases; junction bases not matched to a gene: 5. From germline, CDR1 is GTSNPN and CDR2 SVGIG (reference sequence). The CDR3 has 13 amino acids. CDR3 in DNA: TGTGCCTGGAGTGATACAGGGGGCGCGGGCTACACCTTC. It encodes CAWSDTGGAGYTF.

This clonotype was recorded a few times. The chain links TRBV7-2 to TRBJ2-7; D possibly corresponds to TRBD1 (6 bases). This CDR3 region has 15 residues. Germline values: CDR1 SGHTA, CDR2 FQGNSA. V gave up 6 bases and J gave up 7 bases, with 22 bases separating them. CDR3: CASSAFSRGVGEQYF. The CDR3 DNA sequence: TGTGCCAGCAGTGCGTTTAGCAGGGGTGTTGGGGAGCAGTACTTC.

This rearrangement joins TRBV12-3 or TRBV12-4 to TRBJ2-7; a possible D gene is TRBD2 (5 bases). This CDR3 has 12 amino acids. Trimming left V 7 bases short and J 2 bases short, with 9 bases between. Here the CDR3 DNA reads TGTGCCAGCAAGGCGGGCGCCTACGAGCAGTACTTC. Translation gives CASKAGAYEQYF.